This T cell receptor beta chain was identified in a study of response to subunit inactivated influenza vaccine. Study-wide points: The authors suggested that every seasonal influenza vaccination recruits few new T cells.

With regard to this clonotype: Its antigen remains unidentified.

V was trimmed by 1 base and J by 5 bases, leaving 9 bases between them. CDR3 length: 13 residues. From germline, CDR1 is SGHTA and CDR2 FQGNSA. TCRdb re-called the RT-PCR reads through MiXCR, storing one row per CDR3 protein. The sample gives 450,000 to 600,000 distinct CDR3 sequences, more than 15% of which show up once; 2.5% to 3.5% is in the top ten. The starting material was CD4+ T cells sorted from PBMCs, obtained 23 months after vaccination. The rearrangement links TRBV7-2 to TRBJ2-7, with a possible D match to TRBD1 (6 bases). This clonotype was sampled from a man in his fifties or sixties who received an inactivated influenza vaccine. CDR3 residues: CASSLVAGDEQYF. The CDR3 coding sequence is TGTGCCAGCAGCTTAGTAGCAGGGGACGAGCAGTACTTC.